The present T cell receptor (beta chain) was sequenced within a study of cytomegalovirus exposure and HLA in healthy donors. Clones were read by immunoSEQ multiplex PCR, and TCRdb kept only the in-frame ones, dropping some. The table includes under 250,000 clones, about 90% detected once. V dropped 0 bases and J dropped 4; count of bases not matched to a gene: 6. CDR3 length: 15 residues. Per the germline V gene, CDR1 is GTSNPN and CDR2 is SVGIG (reference sequence). In this sample, this clone turned up once. The sequenced sample was PBMCs. The chain is built from TRBV30 and TRBJ2-4; TRBD1 agrees at 7 bases. The receptor's source is a woman aged 18 to 35 in good health and CMV-seronegative. The CDR3 region is CAWSVRDRVKNIQYF. CDR3 bases: TGTGCCTGGAGTGTACGAGACAGGGTAAAAAACATTCAGTACTTC. The full variable domain, completed using reference TRBV30 and TRBJ2-4, is SQTIHQWPATLVQPVGSPLSLECTVEGTSNPNLYWYRQAAGRGLQLLFYSVGIGQISSEVPQNLSASRPQDRQFILSSKKLLLSDSGFYLCAWSVRDRVKNIQYFGAGTRLSVL.